Here is one T cell receptor (beta chain) with its context. Trimming took off 5 bases at V and 8 bases at J, with 15 bases between the two ends. This CDR3 is 13 amino acids long. Germline CDR1 SGHAT, CDR2 FQNNGV. The data are from a study of lymphopenia after photon versus proton radiotherapy. The assay was immunoSEQ multiplex PCR, and TCRdb's table has in-frame clones only and misses some. The data contain 40,000 to 45,000 clones, about 86% of them singletons. This clonotype originated in a woman aged 70-85 years with pancreatic cancer. Some clones in this sample may be carry-over from other donors' samples. V is TRBV11-2 and J is TRBJ1-2; D ambiguous. Specimen: peripheral blood, collected from a patient treated with proton-based radiotherapy. The CDR3 nucleotides are TGTGCCAGCAGCCAAGATCCTTCAGGCGGCTACACCTTC. Its translation is CASSQDPSGGYTF.